The 21 T cell receptor beta chains reported below all come from one sample, sequenced in a study of CD8 T cells in Susac syndrome (dated by TCRdb to about 2019). To prepare the library, the immunoSEQ multiplex PCR assay was applied. RNA was extracted using the RNeasy kit, and about 0.45 to 1 ug of the RNA was reverse transcribed with random hexamers. TCRdb reworked the public reads: Q25 trimming with fastp, MiXCR clone assembly, productive beta chains retained. Entries are consolidated by CDR3 protein sequence, retaining the most common genes and DNA. The table for this sample lists a few hundred thousand distinct CDR3 sequences; approximately 95% of them were counted only once. The biggest ten clones account for roughly 0.09% of the sample. Sequencing was performed on CD4+ T cells from PBMCs. These receptors all stem from a human donor with multiple sclerosis.

The chain recombines TRBV25-1 with TRBJ2-5; D may be TRBD1 (6 bases). Germline V CDR1 and CDR2: MGHDK, SYGVNS. Between the trimmed V and J ends, which lost 2 bases and 8 bases, there was a span of 15 bases. The CDR3 has 14 amino acids. In DNA, the CDR3 is TGTGCCAGCAGTGAAGACACAGGGTTCGGAACCCAGTACTTC. As protein: CASSEDTGFGTQYF.

The chain combines TRBV28 with TRBJ2-7; 7 bases fit TRBD2. The CDR3 totals 15 residues. The germline V gene encodes CDR1 MDHEN and CDR2 SYDVKM. V shed 3 bases and J 3 bases; nucleotides not matched to a gene: 8. CDR3 bases: TGTGCCAGCAGTTTCCGGAGGGAGGGGAACTACGAGCAGTACTTC. Its translation is CASSFRREGNYEQYF.

V usage is TRBV5-1 and J usage is TRBJ2-7; a possible D gene is TRBD2 (6 bases). V dropped 5 bases and J dropped 2 bases, with 11 bases sitting between them. Germline assignment: CDR1 SGHRS and CDR2 YFSETQ. The CDR3 has 13 amino acids. CDR3 sequence reads: CASRLGGAYEQYF. CDR3 sequence (DNA): TGCGCCAGCAGGTTAGGAGGGGCCTACGAGCAGTACTTC.

The chain is built from TRBV29-1 and TRBJ2-3; 8 nucleotides align to TRBD2. V lost 3 bases, J lost 4 bases, and 3 bases stayed unmatched. The germline V gene encodes CDR1 SQVTM and CDR2 ANQGSEA. This CDR3 has 13 amino acids. The CDR3 sequence: CSVDPGGADTQYF. CDR3 DNA sequence: TGCAGCGTTGATCCGGGGGGGGCAGATACGCAGTATTTT.

The chain couples TRBV10-3 to TRBJ1-1; D is unresolved. The CDR3 length is 13 residues. Trimming cost V 3 bases and J 0 bases, with 5 bases left between them. The germline V gene has CDR1 ENHRY and CDR2 SYGVKD. The CDR3 reads CAISDQMNTEAFF. In nucleotides, the CDR3 is TGTGCCATCAGTGATCAGATGAACACTGAAGCTTTCTTT.

The chain combines TRBV9 with TRBJ1-3, with a tentative D call TRBD1 (5 bases). This CDR3 is built from 14 residues. Looked up from germline, CDR1 is SGDLS and CDR2 is YYNGEE. The V end lost 0 bases, the J end lost 4 bases, and 8 bases lay between the germline ends. The CDR3 is CASSVGGNGNTIYF. Here the CDR3 DNA reads TGTGCCAGCAGCGTAGGGGGCAACGGAAACACCATATATTTT.

This chain uses TRBV7-2 with TRBJ2-7, with 7 bases identical to TRBD1. The CDR3 length is 15 residues. Per germline, CDR1 SGHTA and CDR2 FQGNSA. J was trimmed by 0 bases and V by 1 base; bases with no gene match: 3. Written as DNA, the CDR3 is TGTGCCAGCAGCTTAGGGGGACAGCTCTCCTACGAGCAGTACTTC. Translated: CASSLGGQLSYEQYF.

The V and J genes are TRBV4-1 and TRBJ2-1, with 8 bases identical to TRBD2. The V and J ends lost 2 bases and 5 bases, in that order; junction bases with no gene match: 8. The CDR3 spans 16 residues. From germline, CDR1 is MGHRA and CDR2 YSYEKL. The CDR3 loop reads CASSQMGLGRDNEQFF. The DNA of the CDR3 is TGCGCCAGCAGCCAAATGGGACTAGGTAGAGACAATGAGCAGTTCTTC.

The J gene is TRBJ2-3, the V gene TRBV9; 12 bases line up with TRBD2. The CDR3 is 16 residues long. Germline CDR1 reads SGDLS; CDR2 reads YYNGEE. V lost 3 bases and J lost 3; bases outside the gene matches: 5. As DNA, the CDR3 is TGTGCCAGCAGCGCGAGGACTAGCGGGAAAACAGATACGCAGTATTTT. It translates to CASSARTSGKTDTQYF.

The rearrangement links TRBV20-1 to TRBJ2-3; D could derive from TRBD1 or TRBD2 (5 bases each). CDR1 is DFQATT, CDR2 SNEGSKA, per germline (reference sequence). The CDR3 is 18 residues long. The V and J ends lost 1 base and 1 base respectively, with 21 bases between them. The CDR3 spells CSARGRASTVGGTDTQYF. DNA for the CDR3: TGCAGTGCTAGAGGGCGGGCATCGACAGTGGGGGGCACAGATACGCAGTATTTT.

This clonotype was seen repeatedly, ten times or more. V gene TRBV3-1 combines with J gene TRBJ2-3; D not certain. Germline values: CDR1 LGHDT, CDR2 YNNKEL (reference sequence). The CDR3 is 11 amino acids. V shed 4 bases and J shed 2 bases, with 1 base lying between them. Written as DNA, the CDR3 is TGTGCCAGCAGCCTCACAGATACGCAGTATTTT. It is translated as CASSLTDTQYF.

The chain links TRBV7-6 to TRBJ1-5; possible D gene TRBD1, 5 bases. Trimming left V 3 bases short and J 5 bases short, with 14 bases between. The V gene's germline CDR1 is SGHVS and CDR2 FNYEAQ. The length of the CDR3 is 15 residues. CDR3 coding DNA: TGTGCCAGCAGCTTGGGACCGGGCCCCGATCAGCCCCAGCATTTT. Residues: CASSLGPGPDQPQHF.

V is TRBV20-1 and J is TRBJ1-1; possibly TRBD1 for D (5 bases). V lost 6 bases to trimming and J lost 3 bases, with 11 bases between them. Germline values: CDR1 DFQATT, CDR2 SNEGSKA (reference sequence). This CDR3 region has 12 residues. In DNA, the CDR3 is TGCAGTGCGTCCGGAGGGGACACTGAAGCTTTCTTT. Translation gives CSASGGDTEAFF.

This chain uses TRBV7-8 with TRBJ2-4; D is possibly TRBD1 or TRBD2 (5 bases each). V was pared by 2 bases and J by 1 base, with 27 bases between. Germline V lookup: CDR1 SGHVS, CDR2 FQNEAQ. There are 21 residues in the CDR3. The CDR3 DNA is TGTGCCAGCAGCTTAACTCGGGACCAGCCAAGCCAAGCTAACGCCAAAAACATTCAGTACTTC. Amino acids: CASSLTRDQPSQANAKNIQYF.

The V call is TRBV6-5, the J call TRBJ2-6; 7 nucleotides line up with TRBD1. The CDR3 contains 18 residues. V was pared by 2 bases and J by 0 bases, with 7 bases of the junction left unmatched. Germline V gene lookup returns CDR1 MNHEY and CDR2 SVGAGI. CDR3: CASSYRGQAHSGANVLTF. The CDR3 DNA sequence: TGTGCCAGCAGTTACAGAGGACAGGCGCACTCTGGGGCCAACGTCCTGACTTTC.

The J gene is TRBJ2-7, the V gene TRBV29-1, with D possibly being TRBD1 or TRBD2 (6 bases each). The CDR3 sequence is 15 residues long. V was cut by 7 bases and J by 5 bases, with 24 bases left in between. In germline, CDR1 is SQVTM, CDR2 ANQGSEA. DNA for the CDR3: TGCAGCGCCGGGGGTGCAACAGGGAGGCCCCACGAGCAGTACTTC. Translating gives CSAGGATGRPHEQYF.

In DNA form, the CDR3 reads TGTGCCAGCAGTTTATACAGGACCGACCATCAAGAGACCCAGTACTTC. Its translation is CASSLYRTDHQETQYF. The rearrangement uses TRBV27 and TRBJ2-5, with D perhaps matching TRBD1 (5 bases). The V end lost 1 base, the J end lost 2 bases, and 14 bases lay between the germline ends. The CDR3 has 16 residues. CDR1 MNHEY and CDR2 SMNVEV come from the germline V gene (reference sequence).

The V gene is TRBV20-1, the J gene TRBJ2-1; 9 nucleotides agree with TRBD2. V gave up 2 bases and J gave up 5 bases; unmatched junction bases: 7. This CDR3 contains 15 residues. Germline V gene lookup returns CDR1 DFQATT and CDR2 SNEGSKA (reference sequence). The CDR3, as DNA: TGCAGTGCTAGAAGTAGCGGGAGTCCCAACAATGAGCAGTTCTTC. Residues: CSARSSGSPNNEQFF.

This chain connects TRBV20-1 to TRBJ2-1, with D perhaps being TRBD1 or TRBD2 (5 bases each). V dropped 5 bases and J dropped 7 bases, with 18 bases sitting between them. Germline CDR1 is DFQATT and CDR2 is SNEGSKA (reference sequence). The CDR3 sequence is 14 residues long. DNA of the CDR3: TGCAGTGCTGGCGGAACTAGATGGGGGAATGAGCAGTTCTTC. Its translation is CSAGGTRWGNEQFF.

This sequence joins TRBV5-1 and TRBJ2-5; possibly TRBD2 for D (5 bases). The CDR3 covers 15 residues. Germline lookup yields CDR1 SGHRS and CDR2 YFSETQ. The V and J ends lost 4 bases and 2 bases respectively, with 15 bases between them. CDR3 region: CASSPNLALQETQYF. The CDR3 DNA follows: TGCGCCAGCAGCCCGAACCTAGCCCTACAAGAGACCCAGTACTTC.

The V and J genes are TRBV4-2 and TRBJ1-2; D gene unclear. Trimming removed 0 bases at V and 4 bases at J, with 9 bases between. CDR3 size: 14 residues. Germline V gene sequence: CDR1 LGHNA, CDR2 YNFKEQ. This CDR3 is CASSQDPGRYGYTF. The CDR3 bases are TGTGCCAGCAGCCAAGATCCAGGACGCTATGGCTACACCTTC.